This is a list of T cell receptor beta chains from one sample in a study of cytomegalovirus exposure and HLA in healthy donors. The method was immunoSEQ multiplex PCR; TCRdb's version includes in-frame clones alone and lacks a portion of them. This sample has some 130,000 clones, with around 79% found just once. Input material: PBMCs. These receptors were obtained from a man in his forties or fifties in good health and CMV-seropositive. Both conserved end residues are part of each CDR3. The D gene is left open where the match is weak. Size is stated for part of the rows, as once, few or many counts, or as a class when the clone is expanded.

d_call j_call v_call clone_size cdr3_nt cdr3_aa
TRBD1 TRBJ1-5 TRBV19 . TGTGCCAGTAGTATAGACCGCGGACAGGGGCATAGCAATCAGCCCCAGCATTTT CASSIDRGQGHSNQPQHF
. TRBJ2-6 TRBV5-1 . TGCGCCAGCAGATGGAGTTCTGGGGCCAACGTCCTGACTTTC CASRWSSGANVLTF
TRBD2 TRBJ2-1 TRBV11-2 . TGTGCCAGCAGCTTAGGGCGGGAGGTGAGCTATGAGCAGTTCTTC CASSLGREVSYEQFF
. TRBJ1-2 TRBV28 once TGTGCCAGTAAGACTGTAACAGGGAAAGGGAACTATGGCTACACCTTC CASKTVTGKGNYGYTF
. TRBJ1-4 TRBV2 . TGTGCCAGCATCAGGGCAACTAATGAAAAACTGTTTTTT CASIRATNEKLFF
TRBD2 TRBJ2-1 TRBV9 once TGTGCCAGCAGCGTAGACCCTAGCGGGAGTAATGAGCAGTTCTTC CASSVDPSGSNEQFF
. TRBJ2-2 TRBV2 . TGTGCCAGCAGTGATGACGCAGGGCCGAACACCGGGGAGCTGTTTTTT CASSDDAGPNTGELFF
TRBD1 TRBJ1-1 TRBV4-2 . TGTGCCAGCAGCCCGAGGACAGGGGGCTCTCCTGAAGCTTTCTTT CASSPRTGGSPEAFF
TRBD1 TRBJ2-7 TRBV19 . TGTGCCAGTAGTCCGACAGGGGATTTAGGCTACGAGCAGTACTTC CASSPTGDLGYEQYF
TRBD2 TRBJ2-7 TRBV9 . TGTGCCAGCAGCGTAGAGGACGGGGCTAGCGGCTTTTCGAGCGAGCAGTACTTC CASSVEDGASGFSSEQYF
TRBD1 TRBJ2-5 TRBV5-1 . TGCGCCAGCGGACCGACAGGGGGCGAAGAGACCCAGTACTTC CASGPTGGEETQYF
TRBD2 TRBJ2-5 TRBV5-1 . TGCGCCAGCAGTTCCCTTCTAGCGGGATCCCAAGAGACCCAGTACTTC CASSSLLAGSQETQYF
. TRBJ1-6 TRBV7-9 . TGTGCCAGCAGCTTAGACGGCTCAGGTTCACCCCTCCACTTT CASSLDGSGSPLHF
. TRBJ2-2 TRBV11-3 . TGTGCCAGCAGCCGGACAGTAGGGGAGCTGTTTTTT CASSRTVGELFF
TRBD2 TRBJ2-1 TRBV7-9 . TGTGCCAGCAGCTTGGGTGCTCTAGCGGGAGTCCCCGGTAAGCAGTTCTTC CASSLGALAGVPGKQFF
. TRBJ2-5 TRBV28 . TGTGCCAGCAGTTATCGAGGGAGAGAGACCCAGTACTTC CASSYRGRETQYF
TRBD1 TRBJ2-7 TRBV9 . TGTGCCAGCAGCGAACAGGGGCTTCCCTACGAGCAGTACTTC CASSEQGLPYEQYF
. TRBJ2-3 TRBV5-1 . TGCGCCAGCAGGGGGGCGGGCCGCACAGATACGCAGTATTTT CASRGAGRTDTQYF
TRBD1 TRBJ2-7 TRBV6-5 . TGTGCCAGCAGTTCGACAGGGGTACTGATTCAGTACTTC CASSSTGVLIQYF
. TRBJ2-1 TRBV6-5 . TGTGCCAGCAGGCGAACCTACAATGAGCAGTTCTTC CASRRTYNEQFF
. TRBJ1-5 TRBV11-2 . TGTGCCAGCAGCTTTCTAAATCAGCCCCAGCATTTT CASSFLNQPQHF
TRBD1 TRBJ1-2 TRBV25-1 once TGTGCCAGCAGTGAATCTAGGGGGCTGAACTATGGCTACACCTTC CASSESRGLNYGYTF
. TRBJ1-1 TRBV18 once TGTGCCAGCTCACCACTTAGGGGCCGGGACACTGAAGCTTTCTTT CASSPLRGRDTEAFF
. TRBJ2-5 TRBV7-8 . TGTGCCAACAGCTTGGGCCAGGGTGGGGAGACCCAGTACTTC CANSLGQGGETQYF
. TRBJ1-5 TRBV27 . TGTGCCAGCCGGGGGTTAGCGGTTCTTAGCAATCAGCCCCAGCATTTT CASRGLAVLSNQPQHF
. TRBJ2-3 TRBV29-1 . TGCAGCGCCAACGCAGTTAGCACAGATACGCAGTATTTT CSANAVSTDTQYF
TRBD1 TRBJ1-6 TRBV28 . TGTGCCAGCAGTTTACGGACAGGAAATTCACCCCTCCACTTT CASSLRTGNSPLHF
TRBD2 TRBJ2-1 TRBV5-4 . TGTGCCAGCAGCTTTGGGACTAGCGACCACAATGAGCAGTTCTTC CASSFGTSDHNEQFF
TRBD2 TRBJ2-7 TRBV28 once TGTGCCAGCGGACTGTTAGCGGGAGGAGGCGAGCAGTACTTC CASGLLAGGGEQYF
. TRBJ1-1 TRBV6-5 . TGTGCCAGCAGCCTAGACAGCATGAACACTGAAGCTTTCTTT CASSLDSMNTEAFF
. TRBJ2-6 TRBV11-1 . TGTGCCAGCAGACCGGACAGTACTGGGGCCAACGTCCTGACTTTC CASRPDSTGANVLTF
TRBD1 TRBJ1-1 TRBV25-1 medium-sized TGTGCCAGCAGTGAGACAGGGTTGGCTGAAGCTTTCTTT CASSETGLAEAFF
. TRBJ2-7 TRBV7-8 . TGTGCCAGCAGCTTTAGCAACGAGCAGTACTTC CASSFSNEQYF
. TRBJ2-1 TRBV11-3 . TGTGCCAGCAGCCCCTCCAGTACCGGCTCTAGGTATGAGCAGTTCTTC CASSPSSTGSRYEQFF
TRBD2 TRBJ2-7 TRBV4-1 . TGCGCCAGCAGCCACCTCTTTAGCGGGAGAGAGTACGAGCAGTACTTC CASSHLFSGREYEQYF
. TRBJ2-7 TRBV6-5 . TGTGCCAGCAGTTACAGGGGTGGATCGGACGAGCAGTACTTC CASSYRGGSDEQYF
TRBD1 TRBJ2-2 TRBV6-4 . TGTGCCAGCAGGAAGGGACAGAGCACCGGGGAGCTGTTTTTT CASRKGQSTGELFF
. TRBJ1-1 TRBV14 . TGTGCCAGCAGCCAAGTGGAGGCGTCCCAAGCTTTCTTT CASSQVEASQAFF
TRBD1 TRBJ1-5 TRBV5-6 few TGTGCCAGCAGCTCCCGGGACAGGCAGCCCCAGCATTTT CASSSRDRQPQHF
. TRBJ2-2 TRBV5-1 few TGCGCCAGCATGCCGGGTTGGAACACCGGGGAGCTGTTTTTT CASMPGWNTGELFF
. TRBJ2-3 TRBV10-2 . TGCGCCAGCAGCCCGGGACTGCGCACAGATACGCAGTATTTT CASSPGLRTDTQYF
. TRBJ1-3 TRBV29-1 . TGCACCGTGGAGGGCTCTGGAAACACCATATATTTT CTVEGSGNTIYF
TRBD2 TRBJ2-5 TRBV7-9 . TGTGCCGAAGGGGCGGGGGGAAGGCAAGAGACCCAGTACTTC CAEGAGGRQETQYF
. TRBJ1-5 TRBV7-6 . TGTGCCAGCAGCTTAGGGAGGGCGGGTCAGCCCCAGCATTTT CASSLGRAGQPQHF
. TRBJ1-3 TRBV5-4 . TGTGCCAGCAGCTTAGGAGGCCGCTCTGGAAACACCATATATTTT CASSLGGRSGNTIYF
. TRBJ1-2 TRBV7-9 . TGTGCCAGCAGCCCGGGTGGGGGCGACTATGGCTACACCTTC CASSPGGGDYGYTF
. TRBJ2-7 TRBV7-2 many TGTGCCAGCAGCTTGGAAGCTAGCGCCAGACCCTACGAGCAGTACTTC CASSLEASARPYEQYF
. TRBJ2-3 TRBV27 . TGTGCCAGCACCCTCTTAGGCTCCAGCGGGACAGATACGCAGTATTTT CASTLLGSSGTDTQYF